The T cell receptor beta chain under discussion was sequenced for a study of radiotherapy plus CTLA-4 blockade in lung cancer. Assay: immunoSEQ multiplex PCR; the TCRdb copy retains only in-frame clones and omits some. The sample comprises tens of thousands of clones, about 86% of which are singletons, and around a fifth rests with the top ten. V was clipped by 4 bases and J by 7 bases, with 10 bases between them. The CDR3 contains 12 residues. Germline CDR1 and CDR2: SGHTA and FQGNSA. This clonotype was sampled from a human donor with non-small cell lung cancer whose response to radiotherapy plus ipilimumab could not be evaluated. The starting material was peripheral blood, obtained from a patient treated with radiotherapy plus ipilimumab. The chain couples TRBV7-2 to TRBJ1-1; D may be TRBD1 (5 bases). The CDR3 spells CASSSRVGEAFF. The CDR3 nucleotides are TGTGCCAGCAGCTCCAGGGTTGGTGAAGCTTTCTTT.